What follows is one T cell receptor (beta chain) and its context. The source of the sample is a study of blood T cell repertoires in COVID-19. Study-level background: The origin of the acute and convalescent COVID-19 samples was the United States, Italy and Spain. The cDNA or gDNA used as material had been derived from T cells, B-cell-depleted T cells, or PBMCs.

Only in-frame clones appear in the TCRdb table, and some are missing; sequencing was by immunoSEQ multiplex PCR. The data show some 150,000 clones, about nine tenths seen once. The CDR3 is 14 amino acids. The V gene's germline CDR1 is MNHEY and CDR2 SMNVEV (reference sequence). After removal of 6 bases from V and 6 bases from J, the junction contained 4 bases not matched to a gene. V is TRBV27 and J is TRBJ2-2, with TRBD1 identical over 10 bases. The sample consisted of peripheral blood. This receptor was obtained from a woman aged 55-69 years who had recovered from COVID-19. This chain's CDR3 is CASSWDRGAGELFF. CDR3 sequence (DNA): TGTGCCAGCAGCTGGGACAGGGGTGCCGGGGAGCTGTTTTTT.